This T cell receptor beta chain was sequenced during a study of beta chain features in type 1 diabetes. The study's findings and limits: The study left unresolved whether HLA type influences TCRB rearrangement. Type 1 diabetes patients had moderately but significantly shorter TCRB CDR3s in all four CD4+ subsets.

The CDR3 covers 14 residues. CDR1 MDHEN and CDR2 SYDVKM come from the germline V gene. Expressed TCRB transcripts were sequenced, since all the RNA that had been isolated was reverse transcribed. Clones were sequenced by immunoSEQ multiplex PCR, and TCRdb holds only the in-frame ones, with some missing. The sample holds over 25,000 clones, 55% to 60% seen once. For this clone: Its antigen is unknown.

Input material: Tregs from blood. The receptor's source is a woman in her late teens or twenties with type 1 diabetes. V and J are TRBV28 and TRBJ2-5; TRBD2 aligns across 10 bases. TRBJ2-7 explains the end of the DNA better; the J call may be wrong. CDR3 residues: CATRASGSDYEQYF. The CDR3 bases are TGTGCCACCCGGGCTAGCGGGAGTGACTACGAGCAGTACTTC.